These 22 T cell receptor beta chains originate from one sample sequenced in a study of CD8 T cells in ankylosing spondylitis. TCRdb redid the calling of the 5' RACE reads with MiXCR, one entry per CDR3 protein. The sample consists of approximately 38,000 distinct CDR3 sequences, around 2.9% of them appearing once. The sequencing input was blood, either unsorted or a sorted T cell fraction (not recorded which). The receptors originated from a male donor with ankylosing spondylitis or in good health (not recorded which).

This clonotype occurred many times. The chain links TRBV9 to TRBJ2-6; D not certain. This CDR3 region has 17 residues. The germline CDR1 and CDR2 sequences are SGDLS and YYNGEE. The V and J ends lost 0 bases and 0 bases respectively, with 10 bases between them. The CDR3, as DNA: TGTGCCAGCAGCGTAGGGATGGGCACCTCTGGGGCCAACGTCCTGACTTTC. This gives the protein CASSVGMGTSGANVLTF.

This clonotype came up many times. This rearrangement joins TRBV9 to TRBJ2-7; 14 bases map to TRBD2. Germline V lookup: CDR1 SGDLS, CDR2 YYNGEE. The CDR3 spans 15 residues. Trimming at V came to 4 bases and at J to 4 bases, leaving 4 bases not matched to a gene. CDR3 bases: TGTGCCAGCAGCCCGGGGACTAGCGGGAGTTACGAGCAGTACTTC. Its translation is CASSPGTSGSYEQYF. Filled out from reference TRBV9 and TRBJ2-7, the complete variable domain reads DSGVTQTPKHLITATGQRVTLRCSPRSGDLSVYWYQQSLDQGLQFLIQYYNGEERAKGNILERFSAQQFPDLHSELNLSSLELGDSALYFCASSPGTSGSYEQYFGPGTRLTVT.

This clonotype is medium-sized (0.01 to 0.1%) within its sample. The CDR3 DNA follows: TGTGCCAGCAGCGTAGAGGCAGGGATGAACACTGAAGCTTTCTTT. It encodes CASSVEAGMNTEAFF. V is TRBV9 and J is TRBJ1-1; D possibly corresponds to TRBD1 (5 bases). Germline V gene lookup returns CDR1 SGDLS and CDR2 YYNGEE. The V and J ends lost 0 bases and 0 bases respectively, with 9 bases between them. The CDR3 spans 15 residues.

The chain combines TRBV9 with TRBJ1-6, with a tentative D call TRBD1 (6 bases). The CDR3 is made up of 13 amino acids. The V end lost 3 bases, the J end lost 6 bases, and 7 bases lay between the germline ends. Germline CDR1 and CDR2: SGDLS and YYNGEE. The CDR3 DNA reads as TGTGCCAGCAGCGGAGGGGGTAATTCACCCCTCCACTTT. Its translation is CASSGGGNSPLHF. The variable domain in full, completed from reference TRBV9 and TRBJ1-6, reads DSGVTQTPKHLITATGQRVTLRCSPRSGDLSVYWYQQSLDQGLQFLIQYYNGEERAKGNILERFSAQQFPDLHSELNLSSLELGDSALYFCASSGGGNSPLHFGNGTRLTVT.

This clonotype was seen ten or more times. V gene TRBV9 combines with J gene TRBJ2-2, with 7 bases aligning to TRBD2. The CDR3 runs 15 residues. J was trimmed by 4 bases and V by 4 bases; bases with no gene match: 7. Germline V gene sequence: CDR1 SGDLS, CDR2 YYNGEE. The CDR3 DNA is TGTGCCAGCAGCCGGGGCGGGAGTGGCACCGGGGAGCTGTTTTTT. Its translation is CASSRGGSGTGELFF.

In its sample, this clonotype was seen many times. The chain carries TRBV9 and TRBJ2-1; TRBD2 matches at 12 bases. V dropped 0 bases and J dropped 8; count of bases not matched to a gene: 3. This CDR3 is built from 15 residues. Germline V gene data show CDR1 as SGDLS and CDR2 as YYNGEE. The CDR3 region is CASSVATSGGDEQFF. As DNA, the CDR3 is TGTGCCAGCAGCGTAGCGACTAGCGGGGGTGATGAGCAGTTCTTC.

The sample holds many counts of this clonotype. This chain joins TRBV9 and TRBJ2-1; 9 nucleotides align to TRBD2. Trimming removed 3 bases from V and 5 bases from J; junction bases left unmatched: 6. The CDR3 is 15 residues long. The V gene's germline CDR1 is SGDLS and CDR2 YYNGEE. CDR3 coding DNA: TGTGCCAGCAGCGCCATAGCGGGAGACGACAATGAGCAGTTCTTC. It specifies CASSAIAGDDNEQFF.

This clonotype has at least ten counts. The V and J genes are TRBV9 and TRBJ2-3; the match to TRBD2 covers 8 bases. The V segment lost 0 bases and the J segment 1 base; nucleotides outside the gene matches: 7. This CDR3 is built from 17 residues. Germline CDR1 is SGDLS and CDR2 is YYNGEE. The CDR3 DNA is TGTGCCAGCAGCGTAGAGATAGCGGGATTCGGCACAGATACGCAGTATTTT. It yields the protein CASSVEIAGFGTDTQYF.

This clonotype was seen ten or more times. The chain employs TRBV9 and TRBJ1-1, with D uncertain. The CDR3 has 13 amino acids. V lost 3 bases to trimming and J lost 1 base, with 7 bases between them. CDR1 is SGDLS and CDR2 is YYNGEE in the germline V gene. The CDR3 protein is CASSATPNTEAFF. For the CDR3, the DNA is TGTGCCAGCAGCGCCACTCCGAACACTGAAGCTTTCTTT.

By sample fraction, this clonotype is medium-sized (0.01 to 0.1%). This rearrangement joins TRBV9 to TRBJ2-2; D call uncertain. Germline-derived CDR1 and CDR2 are SGDLS and YYNGEE. This CDR3 region has 17 residues. The ends were cut back, 3 bases at V and 9 bases at J, with 24 bases in the middle. The CDR3 coding sequence is TGTGCCAGCAGCGCCTCCGACGGCCACGCTGTCCGTTGGGAGCTGTTTTTT. It translates to CASSASDGHAVRWELFF.

This clonotype has a count of ten or more. V is TRBV9 and J is TRBJ2-3; 14 nucleotides line up with TRBD2. The CDR3 extends over 18 amino acids. CDR1 and CDR2 from the germline V gene are SGDLS and YYNGEE. Trimming at V came to 3 bases and at J to 3 bases, leaving 9 bases not matched to a gene. Here the CDR3 reads CASSGPGLAGVATDTQYF. In DNA form, the CDR3 reads TGTGCCAGCAGCGGGCCGGGACTAGCGGGAGTTGCGACAGATACGCAGTATTTT.

This clonotype appeared many times. The V call is TRBV9, the J call TRBJ1-3, with 7 bases matching TRBD1. The CDR3 extends over 15 amino acids. V lost 0 bases and J lost 0; bases outside the gene matches: 0. From germline, CDR1 is SGDLS and CDR2 YYNGEE. CDR3 nucleotide sequence: TGTGCCAGCAGCGTAGAGGGGGCCTCTGGAAACACCATATATTTT. Amino acids: CASSVEGASGNTIYF.

This clonotype has a count of ten or more. The rearrangement links TRBV9 to TRBJ2-1; 11 nucleotides align to TRBD2. V shed 3 bases, J shed 3 bases, and the junction held 2 bases outside the gene matches. This CDR3 has 15 amino acids. The germline gives CDR1 SGDLS, CDR2 YYNGEE. In nucleotides, the CDR3 is TGTGCCAGCAGCGAAACTAGCGGGAGCTACAATGAGCAGTTCTTC. Translation gives CASSETSGSYNEQFF. Full variable domain (missing parts from reference TRBV9 and TRBJ2-1): DSGVTQTPKHLITATGQRVTLRCSPRSGDLSVYWYQQSLDQGLQFLIQYYNGEERAKGNILERFSAQQFPDLHSELNLSSLELGDSALYFCASSETSGSYNEQFFGPGTRLTVL.

At least ten counts were recorded for this clonotype. The rearrangement uses TRBV9 and TRBJ2-1; the match to TRBD2 covers 8 bases. The V and J ends lost 0 bases and 9 bases, in that order; junction bases with no gene match: 14. The V gene's germline CDR1 is SGDLS and CDR2 YYNGEE. This CDR3 has 17 amino acids. Written as DNA, the CDR3 is TGTGCCAGCAGCGTAGCTCCTCGACCGGGACTAGGGGCTGAGCAGTTCTTC. Translation: CASSVAPRPGLGAEQFF.

This clonotype was detected many times. The V call is TRBV9, the J call TRBJ2-1, with TRBD2 matching 7 bases. Germline lookup yields CDR1 SGDLS and CDR2 YYNGEE. The V and J ends lost 4 bases and 9 bases, in that order; junction bases with no gene match: 10. The CDR3 has 14 amino acids. The CDR3 nucleotides read TGTGCCAGCAGCCGTGGACTAGAAGGAGGTGAGCAGTTCTTC. Translation gives CASSRGLEGGEQFF.

Ten or more counts support this clonotype. The genes are TRBV9 and TRBJ2-2; tentative D call: TRBD2 (6 bases). The CDR3 sequence is 16 residues long. Trimming removed 3 bases at V and 6 bases at J, with 18 bases between. The germline V gene has CDR1 SGDLS and CDR2 YYNGEE. CDR3 DNA: TGTGCCAGCAGCGCCCCGCGACTAGGTGGTGCCGGGGAGCTGTTTTTT. This sequence encodes CASSAPRLGGAGELFF.

At least ten counts were recorded for this clonotype. This chain uses TRBV9 with TRBJ2-2, with D perhaps TRBD1 (5 bases). Germline-derived CDR1 and CDR2 are SGDLS and YYNGEE. The V and J ends lost 4 bases and 0 bases respectively, with 7 bases between them. This CDR3 region has 14 residues. This chain's CDR3 is CASSSTANTGELFF. The CDR3 nucleotides read TGTGCCAGCAGCTCGACAGCGAACACCGGGGAGCTGTTTTTT.

This clonotype was seen ten or more times. This chain links TRBV9 with TRBJ2-2, with TRBD2 identical over 8 bases. The ends lost 4 bases at V and 4 bases at J; junction bases unmatched: 9. This CDR3 contains 16 residues. Germline CDR1 is SGDLS and CDR2 is YYNGEE. The CDR3 loop is CASSLRGLAGTGELFF. CDR3 in DNA: TGTGCCAGCAGCTTGCGCGGCCTAGCGGGCACCGGGGAGCTGTTTTTT.

The table lists this clonotype with many counts. This rearrangement joins TRBV9 to TRBJ2-1, with D possibly matching TRBD2 (8 bases). Germline V gives CDR1 SGDLS, CDR2 YYNGEE. CDR3 length: 15 residues. Trimming pared 3 bases from V and 6 bases from J, leaving 16 bases between. CDR3 loop: CASSEQGTRPNEQFF. The CDR3 DNA sequence: TGTGCCAGCAGCGAACAGGGGACTAGACCCAATGAGCAGTTCTTC. Full variable domain (missing parts from reference TRBV9 and TRBJ2-1): DSGVTQTPKHLITATGQRVTLRCSPRSGDLSVYWYQQSLDQGLQFLIQYYNGEERAKGNILERFSAQQFPDLHSELNLSSLELGDSALYFCASSEQGTRPNEQFFGPGTRLTVL.

This clonotype was seen many times. The chain uses TRBV9 and TRBJ2-7; 8 bases are a match to TRBD2. Losses at the gene ends were 0 bases for V and 6 bases for J; bases not matched to a gene: 8. The CDR3 runs 15 residues. Germline V CDR1 and CDR2: SGDLS, YYNGEE. In DNA, the CDR3 is TGTGCCAGCAGCGTAGGGGGAGCGGGAGCCTCCGAGCAGTACTTC. It is translated as CASSVGGAGASEQYF. Based on the CDR3 plus reference TRBV9 and TRBJ2-7, the full variable domain is DSGVTQTPKHLITATGQRVTLRCSPRSGDLSVYWYQQSLDQGLQFLIQYYNGEERAKGNILERFSAQQFPDLHSELNLSSLELGDSALYFCASSVGGAGASEQYFGPGTRLTVT.

This clonotype came up many times. The CDR3 sequence: CASSAQRTSGSMEQFF. In nucleotides, the CDR3 is TGTGCCAGCAGCGCCCAACGGACTAGCGGTAGTATGGAGCAGTTCTTC. The chain uses TRBV9 and TRBJ2-1; TRBD2 aligns across 10 bases. The length of the CDR3 is 16 residues. Germline-derived CDR1 and CDR2 are SGDLS and YYNGEE. The trim removed 3 bases at V and 10 bases at J, leaving 13 bases unmatched.

This clonotype has ten or more counts. This sequence joins TRBV9 and TRBJ2-7; maybe TRBD2 (7 bases). CDR3 length: 14 amino acids. Germline CDR1 is SGDLS and CDR2 is YYNGEE. The V end lost 3 bases, the J end lost 3 bases, and 13 bases lay between the germline ends. For the CDR3, the DNA is TGTGCCAGCAGCGCCGGAGGGGGGGACTACGAGCAGTACTTC. Amino acid sequence: CASSAGGGDYEQYF. The full variable domain, rest sourced from reference TRBV9 and TRBJ2-7, is DSGVTQTPKHLITATGQRVTLRCSPRSGDLSVYWYQQSLDQGLQFLIQYYNGEERAKGNILERFSAQQFPDLHSELNLSSLELGDSALYFCASSAGGGDYEQYFGPGTRLTVT.